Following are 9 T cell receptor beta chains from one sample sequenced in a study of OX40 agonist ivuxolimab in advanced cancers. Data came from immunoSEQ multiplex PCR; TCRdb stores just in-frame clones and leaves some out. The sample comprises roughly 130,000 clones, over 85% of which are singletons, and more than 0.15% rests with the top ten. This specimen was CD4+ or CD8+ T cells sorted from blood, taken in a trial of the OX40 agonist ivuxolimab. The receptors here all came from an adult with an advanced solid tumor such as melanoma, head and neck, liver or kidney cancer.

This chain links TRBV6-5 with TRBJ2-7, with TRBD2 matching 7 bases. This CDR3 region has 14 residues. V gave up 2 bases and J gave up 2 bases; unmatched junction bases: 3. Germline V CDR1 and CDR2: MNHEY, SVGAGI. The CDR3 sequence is CASSYRGETYEQYF. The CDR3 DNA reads TGTGCCAGCAGTTACCGGGGGGAAACCTACGAGCAGTACTTC.

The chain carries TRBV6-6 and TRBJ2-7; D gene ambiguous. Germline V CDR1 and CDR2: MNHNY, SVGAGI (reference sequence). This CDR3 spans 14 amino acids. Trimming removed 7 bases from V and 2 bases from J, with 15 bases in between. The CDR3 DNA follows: TGTGCCAGCACCTCAGACACGCGACCCTACGAGCAGTACTTC. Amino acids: CASTSDTRPYEQYF.

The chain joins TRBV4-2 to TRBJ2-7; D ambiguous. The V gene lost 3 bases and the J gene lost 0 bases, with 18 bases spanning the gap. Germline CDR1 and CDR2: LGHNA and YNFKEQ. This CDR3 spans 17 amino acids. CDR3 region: CASSHKGNRATSYEQYF. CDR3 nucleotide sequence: TGTGCCAGCAGCCATAAGGGAAACCGCGCCACCTCCTACGAGCAGTACTTC.

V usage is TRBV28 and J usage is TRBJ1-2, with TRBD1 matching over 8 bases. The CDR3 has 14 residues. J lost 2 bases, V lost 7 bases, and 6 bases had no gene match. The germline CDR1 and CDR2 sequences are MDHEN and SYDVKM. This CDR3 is CASTQGAKNYGYTF. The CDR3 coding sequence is TGTGCCAGCACCCAGGGGGCGAAGAACTATGGCTACACCTTC.

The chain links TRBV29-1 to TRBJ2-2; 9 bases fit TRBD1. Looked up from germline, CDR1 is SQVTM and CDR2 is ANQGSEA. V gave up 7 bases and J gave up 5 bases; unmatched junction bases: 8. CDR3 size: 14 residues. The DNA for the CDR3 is TGCAGCGCTGCTGGGACAGGGTATACCGGGGAGCTGTTTTTT. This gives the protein CSAAGTGYTGELFF.

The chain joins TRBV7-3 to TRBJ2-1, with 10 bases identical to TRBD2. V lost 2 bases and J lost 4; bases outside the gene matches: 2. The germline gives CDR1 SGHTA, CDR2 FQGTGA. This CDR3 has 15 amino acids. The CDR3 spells CASSLLTSGYNEQFF. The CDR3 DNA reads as TGTGCCAGCAGCTTATTGACTAGCGGGTACAATGAGCAGTTCTTC.

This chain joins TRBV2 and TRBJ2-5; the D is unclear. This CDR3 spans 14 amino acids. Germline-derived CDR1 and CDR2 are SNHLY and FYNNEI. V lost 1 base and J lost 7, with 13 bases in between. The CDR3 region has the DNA TGTGCCAGCAGTGAAGTTGGCCTGAAGGTGACCCAGTACTTC. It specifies CASSEVGLKVTQYF.

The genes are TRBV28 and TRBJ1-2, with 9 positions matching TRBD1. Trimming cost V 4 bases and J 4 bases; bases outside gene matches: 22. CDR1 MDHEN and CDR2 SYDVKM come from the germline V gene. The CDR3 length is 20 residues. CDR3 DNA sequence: TGTGCCAGCAGTTCCCCCCGGATAGGGGACAGGGAGGATTTGAGCTATGGCTACACCTTC. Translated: CASSSPRIGDREDLSYGYTF.

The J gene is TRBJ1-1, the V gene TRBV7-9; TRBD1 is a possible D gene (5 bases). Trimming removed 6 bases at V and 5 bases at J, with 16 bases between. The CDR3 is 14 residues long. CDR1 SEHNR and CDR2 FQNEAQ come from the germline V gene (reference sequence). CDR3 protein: CASSPRDLSTEAFF. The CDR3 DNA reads TGTGCCAGCAGTCCTAGGGACCTTTCTACTGAAGCTTTCTTT.